This T cell receptor (beta chain) was recorded in a study of T-cell memory formation after mild COVID-19. About the study: TCR clusters showed largely donor specificity. Findings and limits, study-wide: CD4/CD8 balance characterized clones contracting day 15 to 85, and CD4+ skew characterized later expanders.

Concerning this clonotype: Its antigen remains unknown.

Constant-segment-primed 5'RACE gave TCR alpha and TCR beta cDNA libraries with sample barcodes and UMIs. Using its own MiXCR run on the 5' RACE reads, TCRdb lists one record per CDR3 protein. The sample lists about 190,000 distinct CDR3 sequences; about 11% were seen once. V lost 5 bases, J lost 0 bases, and 6 bases stayed unmatched. CDR1 and CDR2 from the germline V gene are KGHDR and SFDVKD. The CDR3 consists of 16 residues. The TCR comes from a man younger than 35 who had mild COVID-19 (a few samples of this study predate the infection). Cell type and time point are not known. Sequencing input: PBMCs or a T cell subset sorted from them (not recorded which). J is TRBJ2-1 and V is TRBV24-1; 7 positions agree with TRBD1. CDR3 nucleotides: TGTGCCACCAGTGGACAGGGTCGAAGCTCCTACAATGAGCAGTTCTTC. Amino acids: CATSGQGRSSYNEQFF.